This TCR beta chain was identified during a study of blood T cell repertoires in COVID-19. This clone was recorded once. The CDR3 is made up of 14 amino acids. J gave up 3 bases and V 7 bases, and 5 bases lay outside the gene matches. Germline V CDR1 and CDR2: LNHDA, SQIVND (reference sequence). Libraries were prepared by immunoSEQ multiplex PCR; TCRdb keeps only in-frame clonotypes and omits some of them. The sample contains over 25,000 clones, about 87% of which appear only once. Sequencing was carried out using peripheral blood. The receptor was isolated from a human donor in a cohort sampled during active COVID-19. The donor label of this sample is uncertain. The chain links TRBV19 to TRBJ2-2; 7 nucleotides line up with TRBD1. In DNA, the CDR3 is TGTGCCAGTATGGCGACAGGGTACACCGGGGAGCTGTTTTTT. Translation gives CASMATGYTGELFF.